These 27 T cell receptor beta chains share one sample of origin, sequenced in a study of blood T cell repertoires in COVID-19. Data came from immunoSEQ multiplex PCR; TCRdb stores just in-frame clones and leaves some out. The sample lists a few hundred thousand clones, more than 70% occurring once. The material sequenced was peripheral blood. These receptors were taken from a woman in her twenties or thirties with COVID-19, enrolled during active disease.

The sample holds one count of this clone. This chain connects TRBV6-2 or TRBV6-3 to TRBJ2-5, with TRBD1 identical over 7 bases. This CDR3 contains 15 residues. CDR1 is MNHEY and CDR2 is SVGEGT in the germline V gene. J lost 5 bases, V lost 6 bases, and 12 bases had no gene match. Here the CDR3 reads CASSAPGQSYETQYF. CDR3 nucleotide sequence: TGTGCCAGCAGCGCACCGGGACAGTCTTACGAGACCCAGTACTTC.

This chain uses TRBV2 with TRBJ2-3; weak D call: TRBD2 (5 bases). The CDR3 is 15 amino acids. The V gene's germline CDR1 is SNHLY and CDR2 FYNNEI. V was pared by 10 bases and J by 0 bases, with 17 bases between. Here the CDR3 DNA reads TGTGCCACCGCAAATCAAGCGGACAGCACAGATACGCAGTATTTT. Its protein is CATANQADSTDTQYF.

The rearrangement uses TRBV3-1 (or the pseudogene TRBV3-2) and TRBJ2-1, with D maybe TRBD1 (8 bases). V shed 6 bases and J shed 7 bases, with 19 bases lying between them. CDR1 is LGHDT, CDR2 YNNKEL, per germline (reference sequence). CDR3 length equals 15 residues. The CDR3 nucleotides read TGTGCCAGCAGTCCCAATACAGGGGGGGGAAATGAGCAGTTCTTC. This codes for CASSPNTGGGNEQFF.

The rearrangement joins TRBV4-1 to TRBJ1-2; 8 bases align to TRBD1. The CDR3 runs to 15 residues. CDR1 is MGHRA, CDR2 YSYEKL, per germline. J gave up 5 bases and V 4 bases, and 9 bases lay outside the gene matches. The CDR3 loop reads CASSLRTGLGYGYTF. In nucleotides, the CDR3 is TGCGCCAGCAGCCTGAGGACAGGGTTGGGGTATGGCTACACCTTC.

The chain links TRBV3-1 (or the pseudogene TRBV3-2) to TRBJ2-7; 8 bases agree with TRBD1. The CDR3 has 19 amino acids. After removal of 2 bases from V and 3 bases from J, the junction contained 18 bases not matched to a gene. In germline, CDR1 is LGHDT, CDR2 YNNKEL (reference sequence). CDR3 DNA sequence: TGTGCCAGCAGCCAAAGAAGGGGAGACAGGGGACCCTCCTTCTACGAGCAGTACTTC. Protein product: CASSQRRGDRGPSFYEQYF.

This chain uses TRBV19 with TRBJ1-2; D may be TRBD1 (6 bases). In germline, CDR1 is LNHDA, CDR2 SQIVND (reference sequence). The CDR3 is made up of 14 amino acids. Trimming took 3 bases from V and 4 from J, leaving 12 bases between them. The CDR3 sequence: CASSMQGIGYGYTF. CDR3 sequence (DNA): TGTGCCAGTAGTATGCAGGGGATCGGCTATGGCTACACCTTC.

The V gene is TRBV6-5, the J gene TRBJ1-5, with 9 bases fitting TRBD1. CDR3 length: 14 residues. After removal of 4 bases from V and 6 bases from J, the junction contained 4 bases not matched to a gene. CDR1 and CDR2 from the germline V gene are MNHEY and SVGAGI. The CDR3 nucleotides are TGTGCCAGCAGTTTACAGACAGGGGGTCAGCCCCAGCATTTT. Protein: CASSLQTGGQPQHF.

The CDR3 sequence: CASSLVGGNNEQFF. CDR3 bases: TGTGCCAGCAGCTTAGTGGGCGGGAACAATGAGCAGTTCTTC. The chain has TRBV7-2 and TRBJ2-1, with a possible D match to TRBD2 (6 bases). The CDR3 length is 14 residues. Germline CDR1 reads SGHTA; CDR2 reads FQGNSA. Trimming removed 1 base at V and 5 bases at J, with 9 bases between.

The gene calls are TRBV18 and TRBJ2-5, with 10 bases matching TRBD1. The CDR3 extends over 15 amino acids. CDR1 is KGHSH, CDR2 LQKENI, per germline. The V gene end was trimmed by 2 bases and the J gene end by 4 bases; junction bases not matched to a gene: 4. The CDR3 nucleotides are TGTGCCAGCTCACCAAGGGACAGGGGTGGAGAGACCCAGTACTTC. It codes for CASSPRDRGGETQYF.

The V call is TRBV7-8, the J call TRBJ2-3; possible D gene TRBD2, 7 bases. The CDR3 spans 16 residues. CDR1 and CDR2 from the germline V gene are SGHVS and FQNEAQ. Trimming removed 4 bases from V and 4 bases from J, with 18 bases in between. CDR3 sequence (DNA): TGTGCCAGCAGCTCCCGGCGGGGGCCCCGTTCAGATACGCAGTATTTT. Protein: CASSSRRGPRSDTQYF.

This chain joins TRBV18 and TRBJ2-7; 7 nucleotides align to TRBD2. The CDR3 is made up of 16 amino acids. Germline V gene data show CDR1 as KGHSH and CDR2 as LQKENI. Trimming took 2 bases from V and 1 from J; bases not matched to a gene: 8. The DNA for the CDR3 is TGTGCCAGCTCACCAGCTGGGGGGAGGGGATCCTACGAGCAGTACTTC. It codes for CASSPAGGRGSYEQYF. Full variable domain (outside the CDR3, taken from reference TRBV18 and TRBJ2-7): NAGVMQNPRHLVRRRGQEARLRCSPMKGHSHVYWYRQLPEEGLKFMVYLQKENIIDESGMPKERFSAEFPKEGPSILRIQQVVRGDSAAYFCASSPAGGRGSYEQYFGPGTRLTVT.

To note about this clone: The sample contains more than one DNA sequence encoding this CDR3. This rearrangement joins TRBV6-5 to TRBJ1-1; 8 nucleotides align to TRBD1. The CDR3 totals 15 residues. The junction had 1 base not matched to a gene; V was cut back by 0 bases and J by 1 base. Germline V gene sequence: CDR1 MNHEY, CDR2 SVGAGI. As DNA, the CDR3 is TGTGCCAGCAGTTACTCGACAGGGGCGAACACTGAAGCTTTCTTT. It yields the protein CASSYSTGANTEAFF.

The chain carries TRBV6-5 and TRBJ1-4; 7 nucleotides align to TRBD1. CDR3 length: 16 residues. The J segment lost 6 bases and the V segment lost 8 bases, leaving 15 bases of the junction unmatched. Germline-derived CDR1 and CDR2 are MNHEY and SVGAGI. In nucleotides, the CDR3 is TGTGCCAGCCGTTCAAACAGGGGCTCAGCCTATGAAAAACTGTTTTTT. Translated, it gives CASRSNRGSAYEKLFF.

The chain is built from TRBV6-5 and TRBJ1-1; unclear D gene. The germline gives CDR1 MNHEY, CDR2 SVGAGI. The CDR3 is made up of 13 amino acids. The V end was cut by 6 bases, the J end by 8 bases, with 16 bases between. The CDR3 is CASSRGSQSEAFF. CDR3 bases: TGTGCCAGCAGCCGAGGGTCCCAGAGCGAAGCTTTCTTT.

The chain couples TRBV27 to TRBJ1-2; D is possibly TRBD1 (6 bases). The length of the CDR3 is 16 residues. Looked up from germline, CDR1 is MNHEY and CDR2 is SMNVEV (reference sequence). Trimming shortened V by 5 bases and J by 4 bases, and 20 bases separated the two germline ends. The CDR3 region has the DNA TGTGCCAGCAGTCCCTATAGGCCAGGGGATAGCTATGGCTACACCTTC. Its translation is CASSPYRPGDSYGYTF.

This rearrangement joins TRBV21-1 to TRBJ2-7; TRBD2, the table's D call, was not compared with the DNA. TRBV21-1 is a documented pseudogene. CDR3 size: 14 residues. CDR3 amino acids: CASWRAGGPFEQYV. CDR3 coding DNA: TGTGCCAGCTGGCGGGCGGGAGGGCCCTTCGAGCAGTACGTC.

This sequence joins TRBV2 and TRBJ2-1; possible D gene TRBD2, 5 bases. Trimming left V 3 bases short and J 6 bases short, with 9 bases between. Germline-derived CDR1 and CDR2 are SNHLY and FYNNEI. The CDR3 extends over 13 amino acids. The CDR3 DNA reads TGTGCCAGCAGTGATACTAGTTCCAATGAGCAGTTCTTC. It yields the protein CASSDTSSNEQFF.

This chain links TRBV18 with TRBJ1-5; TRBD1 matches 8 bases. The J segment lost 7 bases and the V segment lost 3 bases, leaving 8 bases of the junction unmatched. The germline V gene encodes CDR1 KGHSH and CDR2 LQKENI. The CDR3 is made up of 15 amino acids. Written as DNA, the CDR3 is TGTGCCAGCTCACCGTTCGGACAGGGTGGCCAGCCCCAGCATTTT. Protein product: CASSPFGQGGQPQHF.

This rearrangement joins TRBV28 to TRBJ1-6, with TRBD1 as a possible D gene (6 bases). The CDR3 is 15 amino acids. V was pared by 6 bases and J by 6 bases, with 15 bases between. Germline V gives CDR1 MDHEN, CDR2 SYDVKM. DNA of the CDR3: TGTGCCAGCAGGATCCGGGACAATCCTAATTCACCCCTCCACTTT. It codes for CASRIRDNPNSPLHF.

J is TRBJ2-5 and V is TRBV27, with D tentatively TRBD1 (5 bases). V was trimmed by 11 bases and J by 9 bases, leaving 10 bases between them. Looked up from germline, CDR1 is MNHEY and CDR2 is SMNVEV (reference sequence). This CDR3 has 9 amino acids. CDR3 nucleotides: TGTGCCGATCCCAGGGCCCAGTACTTC. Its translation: CADPRAQYF.

DNA for the CDR3: TGTGCCAGCAGTTTACCCGACACAATCGGCACTGAAGCTTTCTTT. This translates into CASSLPDTIGTEAFF. This chain links TRBV28 with TRBJ1-1; D not certain. V was shortened by 2 bases and J by 4 bases, with 14 bases between the two germline ends. CDR3 size: 15 residues. The germline V gene encodes CDR1 MDHEN and CDR2 SYDVKM. The variable domain in full, with the rest retrieved from reference TRBV28 and TRBJ1-1, is DVKVTQSSRYLVKRTGEKVFLECVQDMDHENMFWYRQDPGLGLRLIYFSYDVKMKEKGDIPEGYSVSREKKERFSLILESASTNQTSMYLCASSLPDTIGTEAFFGQGTRLTVV.

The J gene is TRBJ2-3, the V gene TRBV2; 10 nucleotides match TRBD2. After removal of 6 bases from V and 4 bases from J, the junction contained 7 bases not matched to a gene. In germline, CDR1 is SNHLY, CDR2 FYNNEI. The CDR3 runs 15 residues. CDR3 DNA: TGTGCCAGCAGCGCTAGCGGGAGAACCCCAGATACGCAGTATTTT. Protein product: CASSASGRTPDTQYF.

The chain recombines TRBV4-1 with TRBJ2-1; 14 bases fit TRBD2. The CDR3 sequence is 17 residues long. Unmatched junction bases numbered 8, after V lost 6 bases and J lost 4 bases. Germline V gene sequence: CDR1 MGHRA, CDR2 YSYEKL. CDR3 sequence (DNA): TGCGCCAGCAGGCTATTCGGGACTAGCGGGGGTTACAATGAGCAGTTCTTC. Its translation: CASRLFGTSGGYNEQFF.

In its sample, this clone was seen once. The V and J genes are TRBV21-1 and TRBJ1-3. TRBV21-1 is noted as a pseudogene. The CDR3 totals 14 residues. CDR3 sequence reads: CASSKGGAGNTIYF. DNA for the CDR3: TGTGCCAGCAGCAAGGGAGGTGCTGGAAACACCATATATTTT.

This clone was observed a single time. The CDR3, as DNA: TGCGCCAGCAGCCAAGGACAGGGTCGGCTTTCGGAAGCTTTCTTT. This gives the protein CASSQGQGRLSEAFF. This rearrangement joins TRBV5-1 to TRBJ1-1; TRBD1 matches 8 bases. The CDR3 covers 15 residues. CDR1 is SGHRS and CDR2 is YFSETQ in the germline V gene. Germline trimming cut 4 bases from V and 8 bases from J; bases unmatched to any gene: 13. Looking up the rest from reference TRBV5-1 and TRBJ1-1 gives the full variable domain: KAGVTQTPRYLIKTRGQQVTLSCSPISGHRSVSWYQQTPGQGLQFLFEYFSETQRNKGNFPGRFSGRQFSNSRSEMNVSTLELGDSALYLCASSQGQGRLSEAFFGQGTRLTVV.

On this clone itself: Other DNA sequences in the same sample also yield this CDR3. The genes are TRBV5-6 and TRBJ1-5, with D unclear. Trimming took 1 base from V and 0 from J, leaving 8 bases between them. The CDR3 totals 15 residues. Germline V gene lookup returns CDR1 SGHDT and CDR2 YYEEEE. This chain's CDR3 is CASSLSGYSNQPQHF. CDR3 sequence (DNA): TGTGCCAGCAGCTTGAGCGGTTATAGCAATCAGCCCCAGCATTTT. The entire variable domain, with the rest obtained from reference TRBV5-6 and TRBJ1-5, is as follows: DAGVTQSPTHLIKTRGQQVTLRCSPKSGHDTVSWYQQALGQGPQFIFQYYEEEERQRGNFPDRFSGHQFPNYSSELNVNALLLGDSALYLCASSLSGYSNQPQHFGDGTRLSIL.

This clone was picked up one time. For the CDR3, the DNA is TGTGCCATCAGTGAGGGAGATTCACCCCTCCACTTT. This encodes CAISEGDSPLHF. This chain uses TRBV10-3 with TRBJ1-6; D not certain. CDR1 is ENHRY, CDR2 SYGVKD, per germline. This CDR3 region has 12 residues. The V gene lost 2 bases and the J gene lost 8 bases, with 4 bases spanning the gap.